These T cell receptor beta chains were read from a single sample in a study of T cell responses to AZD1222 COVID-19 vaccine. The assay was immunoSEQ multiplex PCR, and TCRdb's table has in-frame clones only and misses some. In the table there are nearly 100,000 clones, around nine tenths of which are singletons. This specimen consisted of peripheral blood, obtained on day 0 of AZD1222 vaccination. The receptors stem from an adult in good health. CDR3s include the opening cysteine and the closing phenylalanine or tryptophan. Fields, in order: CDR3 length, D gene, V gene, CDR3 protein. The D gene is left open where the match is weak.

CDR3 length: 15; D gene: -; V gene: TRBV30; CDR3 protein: CAWSVPNNLGGKLFF
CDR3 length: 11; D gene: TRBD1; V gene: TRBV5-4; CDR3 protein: CASSWGQIYTF
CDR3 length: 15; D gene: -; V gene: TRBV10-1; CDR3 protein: CASSEGTGHSNEQFF
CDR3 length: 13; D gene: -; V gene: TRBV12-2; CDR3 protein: CASRLRRVRGYTF
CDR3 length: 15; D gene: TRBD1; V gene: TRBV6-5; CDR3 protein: CASNLGGTGKEKLFF
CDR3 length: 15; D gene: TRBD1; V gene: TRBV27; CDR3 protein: CASSPTGALNTEAFF
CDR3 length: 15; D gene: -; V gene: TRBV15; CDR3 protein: CATSTGATLDYGYTF
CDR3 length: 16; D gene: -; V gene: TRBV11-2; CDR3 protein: CASSFRGAGSYNEQFF
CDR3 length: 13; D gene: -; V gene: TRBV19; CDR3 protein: CASTPTPGSPQHF
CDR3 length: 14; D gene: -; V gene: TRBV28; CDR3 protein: CASTWAGENSPLHF
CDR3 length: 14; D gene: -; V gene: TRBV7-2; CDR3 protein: CASSPLTQGSEQFF
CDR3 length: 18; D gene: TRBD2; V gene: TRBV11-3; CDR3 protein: CASSSNPATSGGNNEQFF
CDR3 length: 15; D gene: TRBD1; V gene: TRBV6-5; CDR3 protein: CASSLNDRGTGGYTF
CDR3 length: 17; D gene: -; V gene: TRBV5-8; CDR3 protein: CASSLGTLASGANVLTF
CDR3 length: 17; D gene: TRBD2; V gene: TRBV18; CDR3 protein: CASSPGGLAGTRDTQYF
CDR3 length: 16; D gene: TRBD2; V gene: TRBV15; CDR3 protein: CATSRDRAGGTDTQYF
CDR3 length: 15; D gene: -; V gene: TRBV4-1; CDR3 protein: CASSQGIASQETQYF
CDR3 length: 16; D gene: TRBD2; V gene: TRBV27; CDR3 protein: CASSLASGGFTDTQYF
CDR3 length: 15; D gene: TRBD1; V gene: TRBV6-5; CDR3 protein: CASRPTGATNEKLFF
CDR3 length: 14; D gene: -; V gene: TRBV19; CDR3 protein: CASSIDRGTRPQHF
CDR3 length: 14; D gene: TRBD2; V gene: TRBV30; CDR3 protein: CAWGRGSGANVLTF
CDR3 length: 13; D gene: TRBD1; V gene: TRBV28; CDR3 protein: CASAQGAVNEQYF
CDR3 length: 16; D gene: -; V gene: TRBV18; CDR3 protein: CASSRGSRGSYNEQFF
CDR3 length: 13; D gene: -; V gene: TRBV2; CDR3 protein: CASTPGRGNGYTF
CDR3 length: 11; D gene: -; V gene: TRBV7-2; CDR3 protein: CASSLETAQFF
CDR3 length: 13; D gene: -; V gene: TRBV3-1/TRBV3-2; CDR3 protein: CASSLRGVYEQYF
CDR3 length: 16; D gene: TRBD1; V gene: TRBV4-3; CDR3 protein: CASSQEGAGGIYEQYF
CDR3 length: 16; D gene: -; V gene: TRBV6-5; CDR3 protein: CASSYSGAGSGNTIYF
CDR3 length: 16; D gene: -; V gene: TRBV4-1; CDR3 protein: CASSQGSGPNTGELFF
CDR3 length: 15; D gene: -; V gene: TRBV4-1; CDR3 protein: CASSPRDTYTGELFF
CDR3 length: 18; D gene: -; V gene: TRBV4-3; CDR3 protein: CASSQDIVFRVGNSPLHF
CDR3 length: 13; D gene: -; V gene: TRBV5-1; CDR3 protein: CASNGGNGYGYTF
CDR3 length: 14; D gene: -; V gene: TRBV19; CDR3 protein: CASSIGGLTYEQYF
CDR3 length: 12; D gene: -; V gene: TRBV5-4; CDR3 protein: CASSPRVNEQFF
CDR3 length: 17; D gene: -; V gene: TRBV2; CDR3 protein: CASSELAGGVGNQPQHF
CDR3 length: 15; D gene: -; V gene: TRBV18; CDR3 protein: CASSPLKVGANVLTF
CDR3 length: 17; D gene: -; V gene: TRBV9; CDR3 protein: CASSASRGALQDTEAFF
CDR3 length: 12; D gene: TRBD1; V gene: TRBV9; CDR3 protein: CASRTGGTEAFF
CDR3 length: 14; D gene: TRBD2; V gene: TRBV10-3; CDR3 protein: CAIGGDPVGETQYF
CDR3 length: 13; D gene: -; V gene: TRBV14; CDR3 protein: CASSQDRGNTIYF
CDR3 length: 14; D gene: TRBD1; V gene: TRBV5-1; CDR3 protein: CASRGTATNEKLFF
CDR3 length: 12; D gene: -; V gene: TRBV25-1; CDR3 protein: CASSARADTQYF
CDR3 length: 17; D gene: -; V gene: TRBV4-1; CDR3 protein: CASSQDPGGRGAGELFF
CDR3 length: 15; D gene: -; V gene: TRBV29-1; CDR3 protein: CSVEIGSSGSSEQYF
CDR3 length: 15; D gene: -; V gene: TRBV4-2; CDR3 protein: CASSRAPGGSEKLFF